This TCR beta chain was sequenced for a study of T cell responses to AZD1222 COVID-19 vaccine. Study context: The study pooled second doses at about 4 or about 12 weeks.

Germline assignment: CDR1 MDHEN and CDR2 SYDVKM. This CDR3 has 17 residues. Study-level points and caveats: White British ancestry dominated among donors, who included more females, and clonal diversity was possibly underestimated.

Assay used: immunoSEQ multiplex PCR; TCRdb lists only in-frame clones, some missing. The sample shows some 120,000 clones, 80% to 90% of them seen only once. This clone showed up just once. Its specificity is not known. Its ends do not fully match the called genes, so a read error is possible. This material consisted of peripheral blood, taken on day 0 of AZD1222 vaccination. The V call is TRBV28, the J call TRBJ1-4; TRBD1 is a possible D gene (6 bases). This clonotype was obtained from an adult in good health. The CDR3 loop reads CAGRLTGTGATNEKLFF. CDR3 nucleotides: TGTGCCGGCAGACTCACAGGGACTGGGGCAACTAATGAAAAACTGTTTTTT.